Each of the 5 T cell receptor beta chains below was sequenced from the same sample in a study of blood T cell repertoires in COVID-19. The repertoire was sequenced with immunoSEQ multiplex PCR; TCRdb's copy has only in-frame clones and lacks some. The table has 160,000 or so clones, approximately 90% seen once; the top ten hold approximately 10%. The sequencing input was peripheral blood. These receptors originate from a woman in her seventies with COVID-19, enrolled during active disease.

This clone was seen a single time. The chain links TRBV5-1 to TRBJ2-2; maybe TRBD1 (6 bases). V was clipped by 4 bases and J by 2 bases, with 15 bases between them. This CDR3 spans 16 amino acids. Germline CDR1 SGHRS, CDR2 YFSETQ. The DNA for the CDR3 is TGCGCCAGCAGCCCTAGGACAGCGTCTAACACCGGGGAGCTGTTTTTT. Translating gives CASSPRTASNTGELFF.

V is TRBV5-1 and J is TRBJ1-3, with 9 bases fitting TRBD1. J lost 3 bases, V lost 4 bases, and 5 bases had no gene match. From germline, CDR1 is SGHRS and CDR2 YFSETQ. The CDR3 has 15 amino acids. The CDR3 sequence: CASSTQGAGGNTIYF. The CDR3 DNA sequence: TGCGCCAGCAGCACACAGGGGGCCGGTGGAAACACCATATATTTT.

The CDR3 coding sequence is TGTGCCAGCAGTGGAACAGGCCAAGAGACCCAGTACTTC. This sequence encodes CASSGTGQETQYF. The genes are TRBV3-1 (or the pseudogene TRBV3-2) and TRBJ2-5; D is perhaps TRBD1 (5 bases). This CDR3 is built from 13 residues. The germline V and J ends were trimmed by 6 bases and 1 base, with 9 bases remaining between them. Germline lookup yields CDR1 LGHDT and CDR2 YNNKEL (reference sequence).

V is TRBV18 and J is TRBJ1-4, with 7 bases matching TRBD1. In germline, CDR1 is KGHSH, CDR2 LQKENI. The V segment lost 3 bases and the J segment 8 bases; nucleotides outside the gene matches: 9. The CDR3 loop spans 15 amino acids. This CDR3 is CASSPSGTEGEKLFF. The DNA for the CDR3 is TGTGCCAGCTCACCTTCCGGGACAGAGGGCGAAAAACTGTTTTTT.

The chain employs TRBV10-3 and TRBJ1-3; D may be TRBD1 (6 bases). The CDR3 is made up of 14 amino acids. CDR1 and CDR2 from the germline V gene are ENHRY and SYGVKD. Trimming took 4 bases from V and 3 from J, leaving 10 bases between them. CDR3 nucleotide sequence: TGTGCCATCAGTGGGGACAAATATGGAAACACCATATATTTT. Translating gives CAISGDKYGNTIYF.